The 11 T cell receptor beta chains listed next were all sequenced from one sample in a study of CXCR3-negative and CXCR3-positive naive CD8 T cells. The libraries of TRB cDNA were prepared using 5' RACE with UMI labels. Using the 5' RACE reads, TCRdb records one entry per CDR3 protein without DNA. The sample features 56,000 or so distinct CDR3 sequences, with approximately 22% in its top ten. The material sequenced was memory CD8+ T cells from blood. The receptor source for this set is a human donor in good health. Some clones in this sample may be carry-over from other donors' samples.

The V gene is TRBV29-1, the J gene TRBJ1-3. The CDR3 is 14 amino acids. Germline V gene data show CDR1 as SQVTM and CDR2 as ANQGSEA. This chain's CDR3 is CSVEVDGIGNTIYF.

The chain links TRBV11-2 to TRBJ1-3. Germline-derived CDR1 and CDR2 are SGHAT and FQNNGV. The CDR3 is 13 residues long. This chain's CDR3 is CASSSGNGNTIYF.

V and J are TRBV15 and TRBJ2-1; no DNA is available, so the TRBD1 call from TCRdb remains unchecked. The CDR3 totals 15 residues. CDR1 is LNHNV and CDR2 is YYDKDF in the germline V gene (reference sequence). The CDR3 protein is CATSRRDEGYNEQFF.

Measured by frequency, this clonotype is medium-sized. J is TRBJ2-7 and V is TRBV7-8; no DNA is available, so the TRBD1 call from TCRdb remains unchecked. The CDR3 has 15 amino acids. Germline V lookup: CDR1 SGHVS, CDR2 FQNEAQ. CDR3: CASSPVDRVLNEQYF.

The chain combines TRBV10-2 with TRBJ2-5; there is no DNA to check the TCRdb D call of TRBD2. The germline V gene encodes CDR1 WSHSY and CDR2 SAAADI. The CDR3 has 16 amino acids. The CDR3 here is CASSAVAGTSGETQYF.

The gene calls are TRBV29-1 and TRBJ2-5; the TCRdb D gene call, TRBD2, has no DNA to confirm it. The CDR3 extends over 16 amino acids. CDR1 SQVTM and CDR2 ANQGSEA come from the germline V gene. The CDR3 loop is CSVEPLWAAIQETQYF.

This sequence joins TRBV20-1 and TRBJ1-5. The germline V gene has CDR1 DFQATT and CDR2 SNEGSKA (reference sequence). This CDR3 is 14 amino acids long. CDR3 protein: CSAPFRMGNQPQHF.

CDR3 residues: CASSLEGGNPYNEQFF. V and J are TRBV4-3 and TRBJ2-1; TCRdb lists TRBD1, though no DNA is available to test this call. Germline CDR1 and CDR2: LGHNA and YSLEER. This CDR3 comprises 16 residues.

The chain has TRBV28 and TRBJ2-3; without DNA, the TCRdb call of TRBD1 cannot be checked. This CDR3 is 14 amino acids long. CDR1 and CDR2 from the germline V gene are MDHEN and SYDVKM. The CDR3 loop reads CASRVQGYTDTQYF.

The rearrangement links TRBV7-9 to TRBJ2-1; no DNA is available, so the TRBD1 call from TCRdb remains unchecked. The CDR3 has 17 residues. The germline V gene has CDR1 SEHNR and CDR2 FQNEAQ (reference sequence). The CDR3 loop is CASSPLRGESSYNEQFF.

The chain links TRBV14 to TRBJ1-2; lacking DNA, the TRBD1 call made by TCRdb goes unchecked. The germline V gene encodes CDR1 SGHDN and CDR2 FVKESK. The CDR3 sequence is 14 residues long. CDR3 sequence: CASSQKGQGYGYTF.